The 19 T cell receptor beta chains reported below all come from one sample, sequenced in a study of response to subunit inactivated influenza vaccine (dated by TCRdb to the late 2010s). The method was RT-PCR. For sequencing, an Illumina HiSeq 2500 was employed. TCRdb passed the public sequencing reads through fastp at Q25 and MiXCR, retaining productive beta sequences. Entries are consolidated by CDR3 protein sequence, retaining the most common genes and DNA. In this sample the table shows about 500,000 distinct CDR3 sequences, approximately 16% of which occur a single time. 2.5% to 3.5% of the sample rests with the top ten. The sample consisted of CD4+ T cells sorted from PBMCs, taken approximately 25 months after vaccination. The receptors come from a man in his fifties or sixties who received an inactivated influenza vaccine. Donor details come from another sample of the same person, matched by shared clones.

A few counts support this clonotype. The rearrangement links TRBV5-6 to TRBJ1-3, with D unclear. The ends were cut back, 2 bases at V and 16 bases at J, with 16 bases in the middle. CDR1 is SGHDT and CDR2 is YYEEEE in the germline V gene. The CDR3 is 12 residues long. The CDR3 coding sequence is TGTGCCAGCAGCTTTCGGGCCATTGGAAGGTATTTT. Translating gives CASSFRAIGRYF.

The chain combines TRBV5-1 with TRBJ2-1; 9 bases line up with TRBD2. After removal of 4 bases from V and 8 bases from J, the junction contained 7 bases not matched to a gene. CDR1 and CDR2 from the germline V gene are SGHRS and YFSETQ. The CDR3 covers 14 residues. The CDR3 protein is CASSRGTSNHEQFF. The CDR3 DNA reads TGCGCCAGCAGCAGGGGGACTAGCAACCATGAGCAGTTCTTC.

This clonotype came up a few times. This rearrangement joins TRBV20-1 to TRBJ2-1; D call uncertain. V lost 6 bases, J lost 8 bases, and 8 bases lay in between. Germline V gene lookup returns CDR1 DFQATT and CDR2 SNEGSKA (reference sequence). The CDR3 covers 10 residues. The CDR3 bases are TGCAGTGCGGATCCACATGAGCAGTTCTTC. This encodes CSADPHEQFF.

The V gene is TRBV4-1, the J gene TRBJ1-3; D may be TRBD1 (5 bases). Trimming shortened V by 3 bases and J by 0 bases, and 15 bases separated the two germline ends. Germline V gene data show CDR1 as MGHRA and CDR2 as YSYEKL. CDR3 length: 17 amino acids. CDR3 coding DNA: TGCGCCAGCAGCCAGAGAACGACAGCCAACTCTGGAAACACCATATATTTT. It specifies CASSQRTTANSGNTIYF.

The V call is TRBV20-1, the J call TRBJ2-7; 7 bases map to TRBD1. Trimming cost V 5 bases and J 2 bases; bases outside gene matches: 9. This CDR3 has 14 residues. Germline assignment: CDR1 DFQATT and CDR2 SNEGSKA (reference sequence). CDR3 in DNA: TGCAGTGCTGACACAGGGGACACTCCCTACGAGCAGTACTTC. This encodes CSADTGDTPYEQYF.

The sample holds a few counts of this clonotype. This rearrangement joins TRBV20-1 to TRBJ1-5, with 10 bases aligning to TRBD1. This CDR3 spans 15 amino acids. Trimming at V came to 6 bases and at J to 5 bases, leaving 10 bases not matched to a gene. The germline V gene encodes CDR1 DFQATT and CDR2 SNEGSKA (reference sequence). The DNA for the CDR3 is TGCAGTGCCGATCCGGGACAGGGGCTATATCAGCCCCAGCATTTT. It encodes CSADPGQGLYQPQHF.

This clonotype was seen only a few times. The chain links TRBV20-1 to TRBJ2-7; the D gene is possibly TRBD2 (6 bases). Germline CDR1 and CDR2: DFQATT and SNEGSKA (reference sequence). The V end lost 6 bases, the J end lost 1 base, and 16 bases lay between the germline ends. The CDR3 loop spans 14 amino acids. The CDR3 nucleotides are TGCAGTGCCAGGGACTCCGGAGGATCCTACGAGCAGTACTTC. This codes for CSARDSGGSYEQYF.

The rearrangement links TRBV2 to TRBJ2-2, with D hard to call. This CDR3 has 15 amino acids. Trimming pared 7 bases from V and 0 bases from J, leaving 12 bases between. Germline CDR1 and CDR2: SNHLY and FYNNEI. The CDR3 spells CASNLGNANTGELFF. CDR3 nucleotides: TGTGCCAGCAACCTGGGGAACGCGAACACCGGGGAGCTGTTTTTT. Complete variable domain (other parts from reference TRBV2 and TRBJ2-2): EPEVTQTPSHQVTQMGQEVILRCVPISNHLYFYWYRQILGQKVEFLVSFYNNEISEKSEIFDDQFSVERPDGSNFTLKIRSTKLEDSAMYFCASNLGNANTGELFFGEGSRLTVL.

Many counts were recorded for this clonotype. V usage is TRBV3-1 and J usage is TRBJ2-3, with D unclear. V dropped 1 base and J dropped 5 bases, with 1 base sitting between them. Germline V lookup: CDR1 LGHDT, CDR2 YNNKEL (reference sequence). CDR3 size: 11 residues. CDR3 in DNA: TGTGCCAGCAGCCAAGGAGATACGCAGTATTTT. This gives the protein CASSQGDTQYF.

The sample holds a few counts of this clonotype. The chain joins TRBV29-1 to TRBJ2-1; TRBD1 agrees at 12 bases. Germline trimming cut 8 bases from V and 7 bases from J; bases unmatched to any gene: 9. Germline assignment: CDR1 SQVTM and CDR2 ANQGSEA. This CDR3 is 14 amino acids long. Here the CDR3 reads CSIWGQGASNEQFF. CDR3 sequence (DNA): TGCAGCATATGGGGACAGGGGGCTTCAAATGAGCAGTTCTTC.

The chain uses TRBV7-2 and TRBJ2-3; 8 bases map to TRBD2. Trimming at V came to 1 base and at J to 11 bases, leaving 5 bases not matched to a gene. The CDR3 is 13 residues long. Germline assignment: CDR1 SGHTA and CDR2 FQGNSA. DNA of the CDR3: TGTGCCAGCAGCTTAGATAGCGGGGTGAGGCAGTATTTT. This gives the protein CASSLDSGVRQYF.

The CDR3 spells CASTSSDRGEAFF. The CDR3 DNA reads TGTGCCAGCACCTCATCTGATAGAGGGGAAGCTTTCTTT. V usage is TRBV3-1 and J usage is TRBJ1-1; D is uncertain. Germline assignment: CDR1 LGHDT and CDR2 YNNKEL (reference sequence). Trimming took off 7 bases at V and 8 bases at J, with 17 bases between the two ends. The CDR3 covers 13 residues.

This chain links TRBV20-1 with TRBJ1-5, with D possibly TRBD1 on 5 matching bases. The germline V and J ends were trimmed by 3 bases and 0 bases, with 12 bases remaining between them. This CDR3 comprises 15 residues. Germline V gene data show CDR1 as DFQATT and CDR2 as SNEGSKA (reference sequence). The CDR3 sequence is CSASLGVDSNQPQHF. The CDR3 DNA reads TGCAGTGCTAGCCTAGGGGTCGATAGCAATCAGCCCCAGCATTTT.

The V call is TRBV3-1, the J call TRBJ2-2, with TRBD2 matching over 7 bases. V was clipped by 7 bases and J by 3 bases; unmatched bases: 8. The CDR3 extends over 15 amino acids. Germline V lookup: CDR1 LGHDT, CDR2 YNNKEL (reference sequence). The CDR3 is CASKTSGMYTGELFF. For the CDR3, the DNA is TGTGCCAGCAAGACGAGCGGGATGTACACCGGGGAGCTGTTTTTT. Full variable domain (rest looked up from reference TRBV3-1 and TRBJ2-2): DTAVSQTPKYLVTQMGNDKSIKCEQNLGHDTMYWYKQDSKKFLKIMFSYNNKELIINETVPNRFSPKSPDKAHLNLHINSLELGDSAVYFCASKTSGMYTGELFFGEGSRLTVL.

This sequence joins TRBV24-1 and TRBJ2-2; D may be TRBD1 (6 bases). From germline, CDR1 is KGHDR and CDR2 SFDVKD. The CDR3 length is 14 residues. Deletions cut 7 bases from V and 3 bases from J, with 11 bases between. Written as DNA, the CDR3 is TGTGCCACCAGAGGACAGCCTTACACCGGGGAGCTGTTTTTT. Protein: CATRGQPYTGELFF.

This clonotype was seen more than once but under ten times. The chain recombines TRBV29-1 with TRBJ2-1; D might be TRBD1 or TRBD2, each matching 5 bases. This CDR3 contains 14 residues. Trimming removed 3 bases from V and 6 bases from J, with 15 bases in between. From germline, CDR1 is SQVTM and CDR2 ANQGSEA. Here the CDR3 reads CSVDPGPPPNEQFF. In DNA, the CDR3 is TGCAGCGTTGATCCGGGGCCCCCACCCAATGAGCAGTTCTTC.

This clonotype was picked up a small number of times. This chain links TRBV7-9 with TRBJ2-3, with D maybe TRBD2 (6 bases). The CDR3 length is 15 residues. The ends were cut back, 0 bases at V and 6 bases at J, with 13 bases in the middle. Germline V gene data show CDR1 as SEHNR and CDR2 as FQNEAQ (reference sequence). The CDR3 protein is CASSLAPRRGDTQYF. The CDR3 nucleotides read TGTGCCAGCAGCTTAGCTCCCAGGCGGGGTGATACGCAGTATTTT.

V and J are TRBV10-3 and TRBJ2-3; tentatively, D is TRBD2 (6 bases). V was clipped by 6 bases and J by 3 bases, with 7 bases between them. CDR1 ENHRY and CDR2 SYGVKD come from the germline V gene. This CDR3 has 12 amino acids. This CDR3 is CAISGGTDTQYF. The CDR3 DNA follows: TGTGCCATCAGCGGAGGGACAGATACGCAGTATTTT.

The J gene is TRBJ1-2, the V gene TRBV12-3 or TRBV12-4; a possible D gene is TRBD1 (5 bases). This CDR3 comprises 12 residues. Trimming took off 6 bases at V and 4 bases at J, with 9 bases between the two ends. This CDR3 is CASSTGFYGYTF. In DNA, the CDR3 is TGTGCCAGCAGCACAGGTTTCTATGGCTACACCTTC.